This TCR beta chain emerged from a study of T cells in Graves' hyperthyroidism and ophthalmopathy. The investigators amplified TCR beta CDR3 regions from RNA transcripts. Primed by the HTBI set, a first-round RT-PCR was run on the TCR CDR3. TCRdb itself ran the multiplex PCR reads through MiXCR, one entry per CDR3 protein. This sample has hundreds of thousands of distinct CDR3 sequences, with about 15% found just once. Of note for this clonotype: A much more abundant neighbour one base away suggests this may be a read error.

CDR1 is SGHNT, CDR2 YYREEE, per germline (reference sequence). This CDR3 contains 13 residues. Trimming stripped 3 bases from V and 5 bases from J, with 12 bases between. This receptor was obtained from a woman in her thirties or forties with Graves' ophthalmopathy. J is TRBJ2-7 and V is TRBV5-4; D possibly corresponds to TRBD2 (6 bases). Sequenced sample: blood. CDR3 nucleotides: TGTGCCAGCAGCTCCAGGGAGGCCGACGAGCAGTACTTC. Translated: CASSSREADEQYF. The complete variable domain, with remaining parts taken from reference TRBV5-4 and TRBJ2-7, reads ETGVTQSPTHLIKTRGQQVTLRCSSQSGHNTVSWYQQALGQGPQFIFQYYREEENGRGNFPPRFSGLQFPNYSSELNVNALELDDSALYLCASSSREADEQYFGPGTRLTVT.